This passage covers 17 T cell receptor beta chains from one sample sequenced in a study of cytomegalovirus exposure and HLA in healthy donors. 60 Vbeta and 13 Jbeta primers were used in PCR. Clones were read by immunoSEQ multiplex PCR, and TCRdb kept only the in-frame ones, dropping some. The sample includes 150,000 to 200,000 clones, 70% to 80% of them seen just once. Sequencing input: PBMCs. Every receptor here comes from a woman aged 45-65 years in good health and CMV-seronegative.

The chain uses TRBV7-3 and TRBJ2-6; perhaps TRBD2 as D (6 bases). The germline gives CDR1 SGHTA, CDR2 FQGTGA. The CDR3 is 17 residues long. Trimming removed 0 bases from V and 2 bases from J, with 11 bases in between. CDR3 nucleotide sequence: TGTGCCAGCAGCTTAACGTTTGGAGGGGCTGGGGCCAACGTCCTGACTTTC. It codes for CASSLTFGGAGANVLTF.

The chain combines TRBV9 with TRBJ2-1; 8 bases agree with TRBD1. The CDR3 has 15 amino acids. Looked up from germline, CDR1 is SGDLS and CDR2 is YYNGEE. The trim removed 2 bases at V and 7 bases at J, leaving 8 bases unmatched. The CDR3 region is CASSVRQGLGNEQFF. CDR3 nucleotides: TGTGCCAGCAGCGTCAGACAGGGGCTCGGGAATGAGCAGTTCTTC. The variable domain in full, with the rest retrieved from reference TRBV9 and TRBJ2-1, is DSGVTQTPKHLITATGQRVTLRCSPRSGDLSVYWYQQSLDQGLQFLIQYYNGEERAKGNILERFSAQQFPDLHSELNLSSLELGDSALYFCASSVRQGLGNEQFFGPGTRLTVL.

There are a few counts of this clone. The chain couples TRBV6-1 to TRBJ1-2; possible D gene TRBD1, 6 bases. From germline, CDR1 is MNHNS and CDR2 SASEGT. The CDR3 runs 13 residues. The V gene lost 5 bases and the J gene lost 2 bases, with 9 bases spanning the gap. The CDR3 DNA follows: TGTGCCAGCAGTTTGACAGGCAACTATGGCTACACCTTC. It specifies CASSLTGNYGYTF.

The chain uses TRBV4-1 and TRBJ2-5; weak D call: TRBD1 (6 bases). The last part of the DNA fits TRBJ2-7 better; the J call may be wrong. CDR3 length: 14 residues. CDR1 and CDR2 from the germline V gene are MGHRA and YSYEKL. The CDR3 DNA follows: TGCGCCAGCAGCCACCCAGGGGTTTCCTACGAGCAGTACTTC. It yields the protein CASSHPGVSYEQYF.

The chain is built from TRBV18 and TRBJ2-3, with 11 bases aligning to TRBD2. The germline CDR1 and CDR2 sequences are KGHSH and LQKENI. The trim removed 6 bases at V and 2 bases at J, leaving 7 bases unmatched. This CDR3 spans 16 amino acids. The CDR3 DNA reads TGTGCCAGCTCGCCCCTTAGCGGGGGGGTCACAGATACGCAGTATTTT. Translation gives CASSPLSGGVTDTQYF.

The rearrangement uses TRBV18 and TRBJ1-1; 8 bases are a match to TRBD1. This CDR3 has 14 residues. The germline CDR1 and CDR2 sequences are KGHSH and LQKENI. V gave up 4 bases and J gave up 3 bases; unmatched junction bases: 4. CDR3 DNA: TGTGCCAGCTCACTCCGGACAGGGTACACTGAAGCTTTCTTT. As protein: CASSLRTGYTEAFF.

This clone has just a few counts. V usage is TRBV4-3 and J usage is TRBJ1-6; no firm D call. CDR3 length equals 14 residues. Germline CDR1 and CDR2: LGHNA and YSLEER. The CDR3 here is CASRRSSYNSPLHF. In DNA, the CDR3 is TGCGCTTCCCGGAGGAGCTCCTATAATTCACCCCTCCACTTT.

This chain uses TRBV15 with TRBJ1-5; D is possibly TRBD1 (5 bases). The germline V gene encodes CDR1 LNHNV and CDR2 YYDKDF (reference sequence). The CDR3 contains 15 residues. V was shortened by 6 bases and J by 3 bases, with 15 bases between the two germline ends. The CDR3 protein is CATRWGLASNQPQHF. CDR3 in DNA: TGTGCCACCAGATGGGGCTTAGCCTCCAATCAGCCCCAGCATTTT.

The V and J genes are TRBV6-4 and TRBJ2-1; 11 nucleotides line up with TRBD2. Germline CDR1 reads MRHNA; CDR2 reads SNTAGT. This CDR3 is 14 amino acids long. With V trimmed by 2 bases and J by 9 bases, 3 bases remained unmatched. The CDR3: CASSDLAGGVEQFF. CDR3 DNA sequence: TGTGCCAGCAGTGACCTAGCGGGGGGAGTTGAGCAGTTCTTC.

This clone showed up just a few times. The chain carries TRBV9 and TRBJ1-2; a weak D match, TRBD1 (6 bases). The CDR3 contains 14 residues. V was pared by 3 bases and J by 5 bases, with 14 bases between. CDR1 and CDR2 (germline): SGDLS, YYNGEE. The CDR3 DNA reads as TGTGCCAGCAGCGCCACAGGGCTAGGGTATGGCTACACCTTC. It is translated as CASSATGLGYGYTF.

The genes are TRBV6-5 and TRBJ1-1; weak D call: TRBD1 (5 bases). The CDR3 runs 14 residues. Trimming shortened V by 0 bases and J by 3 bases, and 8 bases separated the two germline ends. The V gene's germline CDR1 is MNHEY and CDR2 SVGAGI. The CDR3 nucleotides are TGTGCCAGCAGTTACTCGTGGGGGGACACTGAAGCTTTCTTT. Protein product: CASSYSWGDTEAFF.

In DNA form, the CDR3 reads TGTGCCACCAGCACGACAGTGAACACTGAAGCTTTCTTT. The encoded protein is CATSTTVNTEAFF. V gene TRBV15 combines with J gene TRBJ1-1, with D possibly matching TRBD1 (5 bases). Germline values: CDR1 LNHNV, CDR2 YYDKDF (reference sequence). With 4 bases removed from V and 0 bases from J, the gap between germline ends came to 6 bases. This CDR3 comprises 13 residues.

This chain connects TRBV27 to TRBJ2-5; 8 bases align to TRBD1. The length of the CDR3 is 13 residues. Germline V gene lookup returns CDR1 MNHEY and CDR2 SMNVEV (reference sequence). Trimming at V came to 5 bases and at J to 4 bases, leaving 3 bases not matched to a gene. The CDR3 loop reads CASSLGQGETQYF. Written as DNA, the CDR3 is TGTGCCAGCAGTCTTGGACAGGGAGAGACCCAGTACTTC.

Regarding this clone: An end of the junction does not agree with germline; a read error may underlie this. V gene TRBV2 combines with J gene TRBJ1-1; perhaps TRBD1 as D (5 bases). This CDR3 comprises 12 residues. Germline CDR1 SNHLY, CDR2 FYNNEI. For the CDR3, the DNA is TGTGCCACCTCGACAGTATACACTGGAGCTTTCTTT. This encodes CATSTVYTGAFF.

This clone was seen only once. The chain combines TRBV18 with TRBJ1-5, with D tentatively TRBD1 (6 bases). This CDR3 region has 14 residues. Germline lookup yields CDR1 KGHSH and CDR2 LQKENI. The V and J ends lost 4 bases and 9 bases respectively, with 16 bases between them. CDR3 in amino acids: CASSRTAYQTPQHF. The CDR3 DNA reads TGTGCCAGCTCACGGACAGCGTACCAGACGCCCCAGCATTTT.

The chain couples TRBV10-3 to TRBJ1-2, with 7 positions matching TRBD1. This CDR3 is built from 15 residues. V gave up 5 bases and J gave up 0 bases; unmatched junction bases: 6. The germline gives CDR1 ENHRY, CDR2 SYGVKD. The CDR3 spells CAISKNRGANYGYTF. The CDR3 DNA reads TGTGCCATCAGTAAGAACAGGGGTGCTAACTATGGCTACACCTTC.

The genes are TRBV6-1 and TRBJ1-1; tentative D call: TRBD1 (6 bases). Trimming shortened V by 6 bases and J by 11 bases, and 19 bases separated the two germline ends. The CDR3 length is 13 residues. Germline-derived CDR1 and CDR2 are MNHNS and SASEGT. The CDR3 sequence: CASRSWTVLEAFF. CDR3 nucleotide sequence: TGTGCCAGCAGATCTTGGACAGTCCTGGAGGCTTTCTTT.